Each of the 17 T cell receptor beta chains below was sequenced from the same sample in a study of human T cells and chemical hapten exposure. TCRdb reprocessed the RACE reads via MiXCR and lists one record per CDR3 protein. The table lists some 300,000 distinct CDR3 sequences, around 5% of them singletons. The sample's time point: pre-sensitization, week 0. Indicated treatment: therapeutic diphenylcyclopropenone sensitization with weekly scalp DPC. This material consisted of whole blood, taken in connection with sensitization to the hapten diphenylcyclopropenone (DPC). These receptors all stem from a woman between 18 and 29 years old with alopecia areata. Some clones in this sample may be carry-over from other donors' samples.

In this sample, this clonotype turned up many times. The CDR3 DNA sequence: TGTGCCAGCTCTCACAGTCGACCAGGAAGCACAGATACGCAGTATTTT. It specifies CASSHSRPGSTDTQYF. This chain uses TRBV18 with TRBJ2-3; D uncertain. V was pared by 6 bases and J by 0 bases, with 16 bases between. Germline-derived CDR1 and CDR2 are KGHSH and LQKENI. This CDR3 region has 16 residues.

This clonotype has a handful of counts. The V call is TRBV20-1, the J call TRBJ2-3; 7 bases match TRBD2. The junction had 7 bases not matched to a gene; V was cut back by 3 bases and J by 1 base. Germline V gives CDR1 DFQATT, CDR2 SNEGSKA (reference sequence). The CDR3 covers 15 residues. CDR3 nucleotide sequence: TGCAGTGCTAGCGGGGGGTTTGGTGGCACAGATACGCAGTATTTT. Translation: CSASGGFGGTDTQYF.

The sample holds many counts of this clonotype. The gene calls are TRBV7-9 and TRBJ2-5; D ambiguous. V dropped 1 base and J dropped 1 base, with 13 bases sitting between them. Germline loops: CDR1 SEHNR, CDR2 FQNEAQ (reference sequence). CDR3 length: 16 amino acids. The DNA of the CDR3 is TGTGCCAGCAGCTTAGGGACCCCCGCGAGCCAAGAGACCCAGTACTTC. It codes for CASSLGTPASQETQYF.

This clonotype appeared many times. V and J are TRBV6-2 or TRBV6-3 and TRBJ1-5; 10 nucleotides match TRBD1. V dropped 10 bases and J dropped 1; count of bases not matched to a gene: 16. Germline CDR1 MNHEY, CDR2 SVGEGT. The CDR3 is 18 residues long. DNA of the CDR3: TGTGCCACACTCCCGAGGGTTGACAGGGGGCAAAGCAATCAGCCCCAGCATTTT. It yields the protein CATLPRVDRGQSNQPQHF.

The chain uses TRBV6-5 and TRBJ1-2, with unresolved D. This CDR3 has 13 residues. CDR1 and CDR2 (germline): MNHEY, SVGAGI. Trimming shortened V by 5 bases and J by 5 bases, and 12 bases separated the two germline ends. The DNA of the CDR3 is TGTGCCAGCAGTCAATCCCGACTTTATGGCTACACCTTC. Translating gives CASSQSRLYGYTF.

This clonotype was counted ten times or more. The J gene is TRBJ2-7, the V gene TRBV28; a possible D gene is TRBD1 (5 bases). The CDR3 sequence is 14 residues long. Per the germline V gene, CDR1 is MDHEN and CDR2 is SYDVKM. Trimming removed 5 bases from V and 2 bases from J, with 13 bases in between. The CDR3 sequence: CASSNRPATYEQYF. As DNA, the CDR3 is TGTGCCAGCAGTAACAGGCCAGCCACCTACGAGCAGTACTTC.

In its sample, this clonotype was seen many times. The rearrangement links TRBV27 to TRBJ1-6, with 11 bases lining up with TRBD1. Per germline, CDR1 MNHEY and CDR2 SMNVEV (reference sequence). The trim removed 3 bases at V and 9 bases at J, leaving 4 bases unmatched. The CDR3 sequence is 15 residues long. The CDR3 is CASSFGGTGGSPLHF. The CDR3 DNA reads as TGTGCCAGCAGTTTTGGGGGGACAGGGGGTTCACCCCTCCACTTT.

The V call is TRBV7-2, the J call TRBJ2-3, with D perhaps TRBD2 (5 bases). The V end lost 0 bases, the J end lost 6 bases, and 10 bases lay between the germline ends. The CDR3 is 14 residues long. Germline CDR1 SGHTA, CDR2 FQGNSA. The CDR3 DNA sequence: TGTGCCAGCAGCTTAGCCCGGGGTTCCGATACGCAGTATTTT. Translation gives CASSLARGSDTQYF.

CDR3 in amino acids: CASSYYEAFF. As DNA, the CDR3 is TGTGCCAGCAGCTACTATGAAGCTTTCTTT. The chain carries TRBV7-9 and TRBJ1-1; D is undetermined. This CDR3 region has 10 residues. Trimming cost V 4 bases and J 7 bases, with 4 bases left between them. Germline V gene data show CDR1 as SEHNR and CDR2 as FQNEAQ (reference sequence).

This clonotype was seen at least ten times. The rearrangement uses TRBV7-2 and TRBJ1-3; D might be TRBD1 (5 bases). Germline V gene lookup returns CDR1 SGHTA and CDR2 FQGNSA. The V and J ends lost 5 bases and 3 bases respectively, with 8 bases between them. The CDR3 is 13 amino acids. The CDR3 sequence: CASSHRGGNTIYF. CDR3 coding DNA: TGTGCCAGCAGCCATAGGGGTGGAAACACCATATATTTT.

This clonotype was picked up a small number of times. The rearrangement joins TRBV29-1 to TRBJ1-1; unclear D gene. Germline-derived CDR1 and CDR2 are SQVTM and ANQGSEA. The CDR3 totals 14 residues. V lost 0 bases and J lost 1, with 9 bases in between. The CDR3 sequence: CSVEDAPENTEAFF. DNA of the CDR3: TGCAGCGTTGAAGATGCACCCGAGAACACTGAAGCTTTCTTT.

The V call is TRBV6-2 or TRBV6-3, the J call TRBJ1-1, with a weak D call TRBD1 (6 bases). Per the germline V gene, CDR1 is MNHEY and CDR2 is SVGEGT. The CDR3 length is 15 residues. The ends were cut back, 5 bases at V and 1 base at J, with 14 bases in the middle. In DNA, the CDR3 is TGTGCCAGCAGTATACAGGGAAGTCCGAACACTGAAGCTTTCTTT. It is translated as CASSIQGSPNTEAFF.

V and J are TRBV6-6 and TRBJ2-7; TRBD2 is a possible D gene (5 bases). This CDR3 region has 12 residues. Deletions cut 8 bases from V and 5 bases from J, with 13 bases between. Germline V gene data show CDR1 as MNHNY and CDR2 as SVGAGI (reference sequence). This CDR3 is CASWGLGNEQYF. CDR3 DNA: TGTGCCAGCTGGGGTCTCGGGAACGAGCAGTACTTC.

The chain combines TRBV5-4 with TRBJ2-7, with D perhaps matching TRBD1 (5 bases). CDR3 length: 16 amino acids. Looked up from germline, CDR1 is SGHNT and CDR2 is YYREEE (reference sequence). V lost 0 bases and J 5 bases, leaving 18 bases between the germline ends. The CDR3 protein is CASSLGVSGAADEQYF. The DNA of the CDR3 is TGTGCCAGCAGCTTGGGAGTTAGTGGGGCAGCCGACGAGCAGTACTTC. Using reference TRBV5-4 and TRBJ2-7 for the parts outside the CDR3, the full variable domain is ETGVTQSPTHLIKTRGQQVTLRCSSQSGHNTVSWYQQALGQGPQFIFQYYREEENGRGNFPPRFSGLQFPNYSSELNVNALELDDSALYLCASSLGVSGAADEQYFGPGTRLTVT.

This clonotype came up a few times. The genes are TRBV7-2 and TRBJ2-3; D gene unclear. Germline loops: CDR1 SGHTA, CDR2 FQGNSA. There are 11 residues in the CDR3. The ends were cut back, 5 bases at V and 8 bases at J, with 8 bases in the middle. The CDR3 coding sequence is TGTGCCAGCAGCGCCCTGGGTACGCAGTATTTT. It codes for CASSALGTQYF.

There are many counts of this clonotype. This rearrangement joins TRBV29-1 to TRBJ1-2; the D is unclear. The germline V and J ends were trimmed by 0 bases and 5 bases, with 13 bases remaining between them. Germline CDR1 and CDR2: SQVTM and ANQGSEA. The CDR3 has 14 residues. The CDR3 reads CSVEEVSGLYGYTF. The CDR3 DNA reads TGCAGCGTTGAAGAGGTCAGCGGACTATATGGCTACACCTTC.

V gene TRBV20-1 combines with J gene TRBJ2-5; the D gene could be TRBD1 or TRBD2 (6 bases each). This CDR3 contains 13 residues. Trimming pared 5 bases from V and 2 bases from J, leaving 12 bases between. Germline lookup yields CDR1 DFQATT and CDR2 SNEGSKA (reference sequence). CDR3 sequence reads: CSAWWGAQETQYF. CDR3 nucleotide sequence: TGCAGTGCTTGGTGGGGGGCGCAAGAGACCCAGTACTTC.